The clone carrying this TCR beta chain was observed a handful of times. Its antigen is undetermined. This CDR3 has 12 amino acids. The ends lost 5 bases at V and 2 bases at J; junction bases unmatched: 0. The germline CDR1 and CDR2 sequences are SNHLY and FYNNEI. This entry is derived from a study of cytomegalovirus exposure and HLA in healthy donors. Turning to the study itself: Tens of millions of unique TCRs from HLA-typed donors were held in an early data release. Study results and limitations: A later analysis, which compared TCR beta chains of equal frequency, found the HLA-associated ones more clonally expanded. HLA restriction was apparent for most CMV-associated TCR beta chains in a later analysis.

60 Vbeta and 13 Jbeta primers were used in PCR. Data came from immunoSEQ multiplex PCR; TCRdb stores just in-frame clones and leaves some out. Among about 160,000 clones listed, 81% were seen once. This TCR derives from a woman between 50 and 59 years old in good health and CMV-seronegative. Sequencing used PBMCs. The rearrangement links TRBV2 to TRBJ2-7; 7 nucleotides agree with TRBD2. CDR3 loop: CASSSGTYEQYF. The CDR3 DNA reads TGTGCCAGCAGTAGCGGGACCTACGAGCAGTACTTC.